The 2 T cell receptor beta chains presented below share a single source sample, sequenced in a study. TCRdb reanalysed the RT-PCR reads using MiXCR and keeps one entry per CDR3 protein. This sample carries about 6,500 distinct CDR3 sequences, roughly 92% of them seen once, and the ten largest clones take approximately 8%. Sequencing used memory CD4+ T cells from blood. All receptors come from a female donor in good health, serving as a healthy control.

About this clonotype itself: The junction differs from germline at one of its ends, possibly a read error. In a library made to pick up alpha chains, this beta chain is a stray read with a size that means little. The V and J genes are TRBV5-1 and TRBJ2-2, with TRBD1 matching over 10 bases. Germline CDR1 SGHRS, CDR2 YFSETQ. CDR3 length: 16 amino acids. DNA of the CDR3: TGTGCCAGCAGCTCCCGACAGGGGGCTAACACCGGGGAGCTGTTTTTT. Translating it yields CASSSRQGANTGELFF.

On this clonotype: With the library built for alpha chains, this beta chain is off target and its frequency is not meaningful. The rearrangement links TRBV20-1 to TRBJ2-3; D unclear. Trimming took 5 bases from V and 6 from J, leaving 9 bases between them. This CDR3 has 11 amino acids. Germline V gene lookup returns CDR1 DFQATT and CDR2 SNEGSKA (reference sequence). CDR3 residues: CSAGNTDTQYF. CDR3 nucleotides: TGCAGTGCTGGAAATACGGATACGCAGTATTTT.